The rows below give T cell receptor beta chains drawn from one sample of a study of CD8+CD57+ T cells in acquired aplastic anemia. TCRdb fed the reads into MiXCR, producing one record per CDR3 protein. The sample carries fewer than 150,000 distinct CDR3 sequences, 48% recorded once. The sequencing sample was made of sorted CD4+, CD8+, or CD8+CD57+ T cells (not recorded which) from PBMCs. Receptor source: a human donor in good health, serving as a control. Each CDR3 is given with its conserved first and last residue. D genes are given only for firm matches. Clone size is shown for a subset of rows, as once, few, many or a class of expanded clone.

clone size	V gene	J gene	D gene	CDR3 protein	CDR3 DNA
many	TRBV5-1	TRBJ2-7	TRBD1	CASSFSPDPGQGRSEQYF	TGCGCCAGCAGCTTCAGCCCGGATCCGGGACAGGGTCGTTCCGAGCAGTACTTC
few	TRBV29-1	TRBJ2-1	-	CSVQGGAGYNEQFF	TGCAGCGTTCAAGGGGGGGCGGGGTACAATGAGCAGTTCTTC
-	TRBV10-3	TRBJ1-1	-	CAISEAQDTEAFF	TGTGCCATCAGTGAGGCCCAAGACACTGAAGCTTTCTTT
few	TRBV6-5	TRBJ1-4	-	CASSSDRSPTNEKLFF	TGTGCCAGCAGTTCCGACAGGAGCCCAACTAATGAAAAACTGTTTTTT
-	TRBV6-4	TRBJ1-5	-	CASSDSDPGAGSNQPQHF	TGTGCCAGCAGTGACTCGGATCCAGGGGCCGGGAGCAATCAGCCCCAGCATTTT
few	TRBV25-1	TRBJ2-5	TRBD1	CASSRDRGVETQYF	TGTGCCAGCAGTAGGGACAGGGGTGTGGAGACCCAGTACTTC
many	TRBV3-1	TRBJ1-5	-	CASSHGEQPQHF	TGTGCCAGCAGCCATGGTGAGCAGCCCCAGCATTTT
many	TRBV19	TRBJ1-4	TRBD1	CASSGSGQAVGFNEKLFF	TGTGCCAGTAGTGGATCCGGACAGGCTGTGGGGTTTAATGAAAAACTGTTTTTT
medium-sized	TRBV29-1	TRBJ2-1	-	CSVDQAQAKQFF	TGCAGCGTTGATCAGGCGCAGGCGAAGCAGTTCTTC
-	TRBV11-2	TRBJ2-3	TRBD2	CASRRTLARATDTQYF	TGTGCCAGCAGGCGGACACTAGCGAGGGCTACAGATACGCAGTATTTT
many	TRBV6-2/TRBV6-3	TRBJ2-5	TRBD2	CASSFLRTSQETQYF	TGTGCCAGCAGTTTTCTACGGACTAGCCAGGAGACCCAGTACTTC
few	TRBV24-1	TRBJ2-7	-	CATSKSDISYEQYF	TGTGCCACCAGCAAAAGCGACATCTCCTACGAGCAGTACTTC
-	TRBV15	TRBJ1-5	-	CASRGGSNQPQHF	TGTGCCTCTAGGGGGGGTAGCAATCAGCCCCAGCATTTT
many	TRBV7-9	TRBJ1-2	-	CASSSNGYTF	TGTGCCAGCAGCTCCAATGGCTACACCTTC
many	TRBV7-3	TRBJ1-1	-	CASSLNSQGEAFF	TGTGCCAGCAGCTTAAACTCACAGGGCGAAGCTTTCTTT
many	TRBV12-3/TRBV12-4	TRBJ2-7	-	CASSSPLTGGEQYF	TGTGCCAGCAGTTCCCCCCTGACCGGCGGCGAGCAGTACTTC
once	TRBV2	TRBJ1-5	-	CASSYREPNQPQHF	TGTGCCAGCAGTTACAGGGAACCCAATCAGCCCCAGCATTTT
many	TRBV20-1	TRBJ2-3	-	CSATEGPTDTQYF	TGCAGTGCTACTGAGGGCCCCACAGATACGCAGTATTTT
-	TRBV2	TRBJ1-1	TRBD1	CASSRQGALRNTEAFF	TGTGCCAGCAGCAGACAGGGGGCGCTCAGGAACACTGAAGCTTTCTTT
many	TRBV5-1	TRBJ2-5	TRBD2	CASSIIAGGQETQYF	TGCGCCAGCAGCATCATAGCGGGGGGGCAAGAGACCCAGTACTTC
few	TRBV2	TRBJ2-1	TRBD2	CASSERAGVDYNEQFF	TGTGCCAGCAGTGAACGGGCGGGGGTGGACTACAATGAGCAGTTCTTC
many	TRBV20-1	TRBJ1-5	-	CSARDGVGGNQPQHF	TGCAGTGCTAGGGATGGGGTGGGGGGCAATCAGCCCCAGCATTTT
-	TRBV20-1	TRBJ2-7	TRBD1	CSAPGQYGAYEQYF	TGCAGTGCCCCGGGACAGTACGGTGCCTACGAGCAGTACTTC